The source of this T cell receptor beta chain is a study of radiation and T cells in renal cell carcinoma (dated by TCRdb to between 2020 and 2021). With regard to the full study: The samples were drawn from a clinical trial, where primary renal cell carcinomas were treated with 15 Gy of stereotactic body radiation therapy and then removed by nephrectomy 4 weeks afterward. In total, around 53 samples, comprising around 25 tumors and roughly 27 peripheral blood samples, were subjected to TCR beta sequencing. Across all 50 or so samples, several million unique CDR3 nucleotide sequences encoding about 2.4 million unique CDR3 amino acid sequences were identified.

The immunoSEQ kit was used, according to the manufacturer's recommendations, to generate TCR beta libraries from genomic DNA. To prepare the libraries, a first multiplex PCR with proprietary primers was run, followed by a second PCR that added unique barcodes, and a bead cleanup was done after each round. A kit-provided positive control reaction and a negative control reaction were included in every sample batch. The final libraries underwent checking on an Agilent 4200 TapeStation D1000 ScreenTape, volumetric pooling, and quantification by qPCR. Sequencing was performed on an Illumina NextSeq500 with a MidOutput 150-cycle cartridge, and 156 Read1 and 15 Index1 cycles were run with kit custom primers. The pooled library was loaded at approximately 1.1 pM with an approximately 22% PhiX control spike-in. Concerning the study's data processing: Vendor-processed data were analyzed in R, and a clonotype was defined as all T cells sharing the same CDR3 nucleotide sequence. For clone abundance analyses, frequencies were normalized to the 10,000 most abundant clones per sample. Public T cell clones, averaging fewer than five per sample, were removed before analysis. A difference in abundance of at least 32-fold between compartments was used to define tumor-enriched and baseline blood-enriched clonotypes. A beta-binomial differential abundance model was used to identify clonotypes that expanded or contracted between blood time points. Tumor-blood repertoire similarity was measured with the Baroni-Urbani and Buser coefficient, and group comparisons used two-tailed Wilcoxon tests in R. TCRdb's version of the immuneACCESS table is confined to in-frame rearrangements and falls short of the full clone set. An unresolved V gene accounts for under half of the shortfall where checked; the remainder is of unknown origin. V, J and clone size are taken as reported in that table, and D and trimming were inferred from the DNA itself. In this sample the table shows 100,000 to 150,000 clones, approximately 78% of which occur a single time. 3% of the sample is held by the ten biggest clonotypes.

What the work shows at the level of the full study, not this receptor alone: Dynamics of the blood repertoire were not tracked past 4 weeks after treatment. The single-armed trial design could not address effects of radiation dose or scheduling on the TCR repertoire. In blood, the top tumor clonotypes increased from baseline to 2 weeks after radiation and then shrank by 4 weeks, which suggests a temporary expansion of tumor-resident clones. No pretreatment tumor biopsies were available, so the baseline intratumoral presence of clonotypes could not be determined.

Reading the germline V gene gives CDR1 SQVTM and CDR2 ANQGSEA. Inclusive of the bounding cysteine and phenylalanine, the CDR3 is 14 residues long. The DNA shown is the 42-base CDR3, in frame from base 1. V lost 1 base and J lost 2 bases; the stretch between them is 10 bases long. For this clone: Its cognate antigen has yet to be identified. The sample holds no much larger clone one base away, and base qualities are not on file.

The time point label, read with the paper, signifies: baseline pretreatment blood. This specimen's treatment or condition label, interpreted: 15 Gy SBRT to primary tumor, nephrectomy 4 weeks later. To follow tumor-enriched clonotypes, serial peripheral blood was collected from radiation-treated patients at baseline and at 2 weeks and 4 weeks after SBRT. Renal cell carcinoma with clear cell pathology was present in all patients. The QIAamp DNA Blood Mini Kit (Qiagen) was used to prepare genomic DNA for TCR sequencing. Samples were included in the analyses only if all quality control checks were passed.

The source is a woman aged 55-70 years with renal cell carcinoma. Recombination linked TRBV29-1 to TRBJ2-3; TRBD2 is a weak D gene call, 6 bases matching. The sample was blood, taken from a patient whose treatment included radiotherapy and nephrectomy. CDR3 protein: CSVEGRGLTDTQYF. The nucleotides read TGCAGCGTTGAAGGAAGGGGACTCACAGATACGCAGTATTTT.